In its sample, the clone carrying this TCR beta chain was seen a few times. Its antigen is currently unknown. Given a much more abundant clone one base away, this may be a read error. This specimen comes from a study of breast tumors, draining lymph nodes, adjacent tissues. General study points: Tumors had less TCR diversity than lymph nodes, more than nontumor tissue. Data only fit, rather than demonstrated, lymph node origin of most tumor T cells. Tumor and nontumor repertoires were significantly more similar in luminal-like than in basal-like breast cancer. The data were judged consistent with most tumor T cells coming from lymph node and expanding in tumor.

MiXCR, applied by TCRdb to the multiplex PCR reads, yields one record per CDR3 protein. The top ten hold around 1.5% of the sample, which has about 230,000 distinct CDR3 sequences, 32% seen once. Breast cancer patients provided tissue from their axillary draining lymph nodes. This TCR came from a female donor with breast cancer. Some clones in this sample may be carry-over from other donors' samples. Sequenced sample: axillary lymph node tissue.

CDR3 loop: CASSHRQTLYEQYF. The CDR3 DNA reads as TGTGCCAGCAGTCATCGTCAGACCCTCTACGAGCAGTACTTC. This chain links TRBV6-5 with TRBJ2-7; D unresolved. The CDR3 is made up of 14 amino acids. Germline loops: CDR1 MNHEY, CDR2 SVGAGI. Trimming took 5 bases from V and 3 from J, leaving 14 bases between them.